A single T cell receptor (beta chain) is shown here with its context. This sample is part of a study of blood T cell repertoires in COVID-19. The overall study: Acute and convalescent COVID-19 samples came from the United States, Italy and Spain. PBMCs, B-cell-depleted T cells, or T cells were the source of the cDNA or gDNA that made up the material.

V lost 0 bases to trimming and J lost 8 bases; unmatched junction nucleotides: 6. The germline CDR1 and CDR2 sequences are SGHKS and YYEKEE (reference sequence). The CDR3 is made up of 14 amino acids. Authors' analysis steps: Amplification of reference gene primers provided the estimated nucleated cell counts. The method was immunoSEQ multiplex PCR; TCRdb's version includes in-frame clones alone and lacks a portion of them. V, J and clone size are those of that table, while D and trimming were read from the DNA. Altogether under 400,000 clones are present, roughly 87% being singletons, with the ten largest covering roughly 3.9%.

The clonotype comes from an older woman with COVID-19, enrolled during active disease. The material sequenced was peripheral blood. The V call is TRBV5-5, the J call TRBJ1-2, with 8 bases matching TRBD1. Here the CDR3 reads CASSLVEAGGGYTF. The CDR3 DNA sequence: TGTGCCAGCAGCTTGGTTGAGGCAGGGGGCGGCTACACCTTC.